These 5 T cell receptor beta chains originate from one sample sequenced in a study of T cells expressing NK-cell markers. TCRdb re-called the 5' RACE reads and gives one entry per CDR3 protein, without DNA. Listed are about 550,000 distinct CDR3 sequences; less than 4.5% falls within the top ten. The sequencing input was blood T cells: a sorted CD56 or NKG2C T cell subset, CD4+ or CD8+ T cells, or bulk PBMC T cells (not recorded which). These receptors originate from a man between 18 and 35 years old in good health.

CDR3 sequence: CASSATPFADTGELFF. The rearrangement links TRBV7-8 to TRBJ2-2. The CDR3 runs to 16 residues. Germline-derived CDR1 and CDR2 are SGHVS and FQNEAQ.

J is TRBJ2-2 and V is TRBV28. Germline V gene sequence: CDR1 MDHEN, CDR2 SYDVKM. The CDR3 is 14 amino acids. The CDR3 region is CASSLAAYTGELFF. Filled out from reference TRBV28 and TRBJ2-2, the complete variable domain reads DVKVTQSSRYLVKRTGEKVFLECVQDMDHENMFWYRQDPGLGLRLIYFSYDVKMKEKGDIPEGYSVSREKKERFSLILESASTNQTSMYLCASSLAAYTGELFFGEGSRLTVL.

The chain employs TRBV24-1 and TRBJ2-2; TCRdb's D gene call, TRBD2, goes unchecked for lack of DNA. Germline V CDR1 and CDR2: KGHDR, SFDVKD. CDR3 size: 19 residues. The CDR3 sequence is CATSDPRLAGGPNTGELFF.

The genes are TRBV10-3 and TRBJ2-5. The germline V gene encodes CDR1 ENHRY and CDR2 SYGVKD. CDR3 length: 13 residues. The CDR3 is CAISEGDLETQYF.

The chain carries TRBV29-1 and TRBJ1-2. The germline V gene has CDR1 SQVTM and CDR2 ANQGSEA. The CDR3 contains 13 residues. CDR3 amino acids: CSVEWPADYGYTF.